This TCR beta chain stems from a study of control samples from healthy donors and cancer patients. Profiling relied on immunoSEQ multiplex PCR, and the TCRdb table lists in-frame clones only, not all of them. Found here are around 95,000 clones, around 81% of them singletons; the top ten hold approximately 20%. The germline CDR1 and CDR2 sequences are SGHRS and YFSETQ. Trimming cost V 3 bases and J 0 bases, with 10 bases left between them. The CDR3 totals 14 residues. This sequence originates from a man aged 30 to 39 in good health. The V call is TRBV5-1, the J call TRBJ2-7; D gene ambiguous. Sequenced material: blood. CDR3 residues: CASSSGSDSYEQYF. CDR3 sequence (DNA): TGCGCCAGCAGCTCTGGATCGGACTCCTACGAGCAGTACTTC.